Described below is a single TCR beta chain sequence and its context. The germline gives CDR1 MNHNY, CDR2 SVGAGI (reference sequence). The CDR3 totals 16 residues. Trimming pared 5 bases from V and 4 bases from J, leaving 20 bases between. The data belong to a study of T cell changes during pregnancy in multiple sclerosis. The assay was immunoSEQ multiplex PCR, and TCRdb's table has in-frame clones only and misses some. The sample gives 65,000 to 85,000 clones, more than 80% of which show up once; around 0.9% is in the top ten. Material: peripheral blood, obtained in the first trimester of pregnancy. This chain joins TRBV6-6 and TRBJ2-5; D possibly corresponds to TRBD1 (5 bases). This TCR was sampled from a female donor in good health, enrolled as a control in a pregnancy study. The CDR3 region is CASSRFKGGAGETQYF. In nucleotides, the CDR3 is TGTGCCAGCAGTCGGTTCAAAGGTGGGGCCGGAGAGACCCAGTACTTC.